The 29 T cell receptor beta chains presented below share a single source sample, sequenced in a study of blood T cell repertoires in COVID-19. Some clones are missing from TCRdb's copy, which holds only in-frame ones; the method was immunoSEQ multiplex PCR. The data show about 42,000 clones, with 75% to 90% seen just once and around 0.43% held by the top ten. The sequencing sample was made of peripheral blood. The receptors come from a human donor in a cohort sampled during active COVID-19.

On this clone itself: A read error may account for a junction end that differs from germline. The V gene is TRBV5-1, the J gene TRBJ1-5, with D perhaps TRBD1 (6 bases). The germline V gene encodes CDR1 SGHRS and CDR2 YFSETQ. The CDR3 contains 14 residues. The CDR3 protein is CASRLDSFNQPQHF. CDR3 sequence (DNA): TGCGCCAGCAGATTGGACAGCTTCAATCAGCCCCAGCATTTT.

This chain links TRBV3-1 (or the pseudogene TRBV3-2) with TRBJ1-2; no clear D. V was cut by 2 bases and J by 4 bases, with 11 bases left in between. CDR3 length: 14 amino acids. Germline V CDR1 and CDR2: LGHDT, YNNKEL (reference sequence). Here the CDR3 DNA reads TGTGCCAGCAGCCAAAGGGCAGAGGGCTATGGCTACACCTTC. Translation gives CASSQRAEGYGYTF.

The chain joins TRBV27 to TRBJ1-3, with unresolved D. Germline loops: CDR1 MNHEY, CDR2 SMNVEV (reference sequence). Trimming left V 3 bases short and J 4 bases short, with 7 bases between. There are 13 residues in the CDR3. Written as DNA, the CDR3 is TGTGCCAGCAGTTTCGGGGTCGGAAACACCATATATTTT. Protein: CASSFGVGNTIYF.

This chain links TRBV7-2 with TRBJ1-2; 8 nucleotides line up with TRBD1. The CDR3 contains 15 residues. CDR1 and CDR2 (germline): SGHTA, FQGNSA. J gave up 4 bases and V 5 bases, and 9 bases lay outside the gene matches. CDR3 nucleotides: TGTGCCAGCAGCGGTCTGACAGGGGTGGGCTATGGCTACACCTTC. Amino acids: CASSGLTGVGYGYTF.

This clone was seen just once. This chain uses TRBV5-6 with TRBJ2-7, with TRBD1 as a possible D gene (6 bases). Germline V lookup: CDR1 SGHDT, CDR2 YYEEEE. This CDR3 contains 13 residues. V lost 0 bases and J 10 bases, leaving 14 bases between the germline ends. CDR3 residues: CASSLDPGDPQYF. DNA of the CDR3: TGTGCCAGCAGCTTGGATCCAGGGGACCCTCAGTACTTC. Full variable domain (missing parts from reference TRBV5-6 and TRBJ2-7): DAGVTQSPTHLIKTRGQQVTLRCSPKSGHDTVSWYQQALGQGPQFIFQYYEEEERQRGNFPDRFSGHQFPNYSSELNVNALLLGDSALYLCASSLDPGDPQYFGPGTRLTVT.

The CDR3 DNA follows: TGTGCCAGCAGCCCGACGGGGGGGGCTCGGAACACTGAAGCTTTCTTT. The encoded protein is CASSPTGGARNTEAFF. This sequence joins TRBV4-2 and TRBJ1-1, with a tentative D call TRBD1 (6 bases). This CDR3 is built from 16 residues. V gave up 4 bases and J gave up 1 base, with 16 bases separating them. CDR1 is LGHNA, CDR2 YNFKEQ, per germline.

The chain employs TRBV4-3 and TRBJ2-1; TRBD2 matches at 7 bases. The trim removed 4 bases at V and 5 bases at J, leaving 8 bases unmatched. Per the germline V gene, CDR1 is LGHNA and CDR2 is YSLEER. This CDR3 is 15 amino acids long. The CDR3 DNA reads TGCGCCAGCAGCCTGGGGGGGGGAGATAACAATGAGCAGTTCTTC. Translating it yields CASSLGGGDNNEQFF.

The chain combines TRBV7-2 with TRBJ1-2; 9 nucleotides align to TRBD1. V gave up 5 bases and J gave up 8 bases; unmatched junction bases: 12. The CDR3 is 15 residues long. Germline assignment: CDR1 SGHTA and CDR2 FQGNSA. The CDR3 is CASSTQTGTGWGYTF. The CDR3 DNA reads TGTGCCAGCAGCACACAAACCGGGACAGGGTGGGGCTACACCTTC.

The chain employs TRBV3-1 (or the pseudogene TRBV3-2) and TRBJ2-7; tentatively, D is TRBD2 (6 bases). The CDR3 runs 16 residues. Trimming left V 2 bases short and J 3 bases short, with 17 bases between. Germline V gene sequence: CDR1 LGHDT, CDR2 YNNKEL (reference sequence). CDR3 nucleotide sequence: TGTGCCAGCAGCCAAACGGGTCGCGGGGCGCACTACGAGCAGTACTTC. Translation gives CASSQTGRGAHYEQYF.

The chain employs TRBV7-6 and TRBJ2-7; 13 bases are a match to TRBD2. CDR1 SGHVS and CDR2 FNYEAQ come from the germline V gene. This CDR3 comprises 17 residues. The V gene end was trimmed by 4 bases and the J gene end by 2 bases; junction bases not matched to a gene: 8. In DNA form, the CDR3 reads TGTGCCAGCAGCTCGCGGAGTGGACTAGCGGGGGCCTACGAGCAGTACTTC. Protein sequence: CASSSRSGLAGAYEQYF.

This clone has just a few counts. The V gene is TRBV27, the J gene TRBJ1-6; 11 bases fit TRBD1. The CDR3 sequence is 18 residues long. V shed 7 bases, J shed 14 bases, and the junction held 22 bases outside the gene matches. Germline values: CDR1 MNHEY, CDR2 SMNVEV (reference sequence). Here the CDR3 reads CASTEPGTGGPPFMALHF. Here the CDR3 DNA reads TGTGCCAGCACGGAACCCGGGACAGGGGGTCCCCCATTCATGGCCCTCCACTTT.

The chain employs TRBV5-1 and TRBJ1-1; the D is unclear. Germline assignment: CDR1 SGHRS and CDR2 YFSETQ. The CDR3 contains 13 residues. V lost 4 bases, J lost 5 bases, and 12 bases lay in between. This chain's CDR3 is CASSLDGVTEAFF. CDR3 nucleotide sequence: TGCGCCAGCAGCCTAGACGGGGTGACTGAAGCTTTCTTT.

The chain couples TRBV5-1 to TRBJ1-1; D perhaps matches TRBD1 (5 bases). The CDR3 covers 12 residues. The germline CDR1 and CDR2 sequences are SGHRS and YFSETQ. V was cut by 0 bases and J by 8 bases, with 8 bases left in between. CDR3 in amino acids: CASSLGDSEAFF. DNA of the CDR3: TGCGCCAGCAGCTTGGGAGACAGCGAAGCTTTCTTT.

The chain joins TRBV6-1 to TRBJ1-2; D perhaps matches TRBD1 (6 bases). Trimming cost V 0 bases and J 6 bases, with 17 bases left between them. This CDR3 has 16 residues. Germline V gene sequence: CDR1 MNHNS, CDR2 SASEGT. The CDR3 region is CASSEASRGGVDGYTF. The CDR3 DNA reads TGTGCCAGCAGTGAAGCTAGCCGGGGGGGCGTAGATGGCTACACCTTC.

The chain has TRBV19 and TRBJ1-2; D is undetermined. The CDR3 has 10 residues. Trimming pared 7 bases from V and 6 bases from J, leaving 6 bases between. Germline loops: CDR1 LNHDA, CDR2 SQIVND (reference sequence). For the CDR3, the DNA is TGTGCCAGTAAAAATAATGGCTACACCTTC. It encodes CASKNNGYTF. The variable domain in full, completed from reference TRBV19 and TRBJ1-2, reads DGGITQSPKYLFRKEGQNVTLSCEQNLNHDAMYWYRQDPGQGLRLIYYSQIVNDFQKGDIAEGYSVSREKKESFPLTVTSAQKNPTAFYLCASKNNGYTFGSGTRLTVV.

The chain joins TRBV14 to TRBJ2-4; tentative D call: TRBD1 (5 bases). Looked up from germline, CDR1 is SGHDN and CDR2 is FVKESK. Trimming removed 1 base from V and 1 base from J, with 11 bases in between. The CDR3 is made up of 16 amino acids. CDR3 bases: TGTGCCAGCAGCCAAGGGTTCCCAGGGGCCAAAAACATTCAGTACTTC. It yields the protein CASSQGFPGAKNIQYF.

This clone was seen a single time. The rearrangement links TRBV12-1 to TRBJ1-2; the DNA was not compared with TRBD1, the D call given in the table. TRBV12-1 is a pseudogene segment. The CDR3 runs to 13 residues. The CDR3 DNA follows: TGTGCCAGCAGCCGGGGACACCACTATGGCTACACCTTC. Translating gives CASSRGHHYGYTF.

The gene calls are TRBV5-1 and TRBJ1-2, with D unresolved. Per germline, CDR1 SGHRS and CDR2 YFSETQ. The CDR3 length is 11 residues. The V gene lost 3 bases and the J gene lost 2 bases, with 2 bases spanning the gap. CDR3 coding DNA: TGCGCCAGCAGCTCGAACTATGGCTACACCTTC. Its translation is CASSSNYGYTF. The entire variable domain, with the rest obtained from reference TRBV5-1 and TRBJ1-2, is as follows: KAGVTQTPRYLIKTRGQQVTLSCSPISGHRSVSWYQQTPGQGLQFLFEYFSETQRNKGNFPGRFSGRQFSNSRSEMNVSTLELGDSALYLCASSSNYGYTFGSGTRLTVV.

The gene calls are TRBV19 and TRBJ2-2, with TRBD2 as a possible D gene (6 bases). CDR1 is LNHDA and CDR2 is SQIVND in the germline V gene (reference sequence). The CDR3 extends over 15 amino acids. With 8 bases removed from V and 2 bases from J, the gap between germline ends came to 15 bases. CDR3 coding DNA: TGTGCCAGTCGCGGGACCCCTTCTAACACCGGGGAGCTGTTTTTT. Translated, it gives CASRGTPSNTGELFF.

This rearrangement joins TRBV4-3 to TRBJ1-5, with no clear D. The V end lost 0 bases, the J end lost 7 bases, and 7 bases lay between the germline ends. Germline V gives CDR1 LGHNA, CDR2 YSLEER. CDR3 length: 13 residues. The CDR3 DNA reads TGCGCCAGCAGCCAAGATGAACAGCAGCCCCAGCATTTT. Its translation: CASSQDEQQPQHF.

This chain links TRBV15 with TRBJ2-6; D remains ambiguous. V was cut by 3 bases and J by 0 bases, with 6 bases left in between. There are 15 residues in the CDR3. From germline, CDR1 is LNHNV and CDR2 YYDKDF (reference sequence). The DNA for the CDR3 is TGTGCCACCAGCAGGGAGCGCTCTGGGGCCAACGTCCTGACTTTC. Encoded protein: CATSRERSGANVLTF.

CDR3 nucleotides: TGTGCCAGCGGGTACGGACAGCCAGATTCACCCCTCCACTTT. Its translation: CASGYGQPDSPLHF. V is TRBV28 and J is TRBJ1-6, with D tentatively TRBD1 (6 bases). Germline values: CDR1 MDHEN, CDR2 SYDVKM. This CDR3 has 14 amino acids. Trimming removed 8 bases at V and 8 bases at J, with 16 bases between.

V usage is TRBV21-1 and J usage is TRBJ2-7; TRBD1 reflects the table's D call only, with no check against the DNA. TRBV21-1 is deemed a pseudogene. This CDR3 spans 14 amino acids. This CDR3 reads CASSIHREAYEQYF. The CDR3 DNA reads TGTGCCAGCAGCATCCACAGGGAAGCCTACGAGCAGTACTTC.

The CDR3 here is CATRTGRPAQYF. The CDR3 DNA follows: TGTGCCACCCGGACAGGGAGGCCCGCGCAGTACTTC. This chain connects TRBV24-1 to TRBJ2-7; TRBD1 agrees at 8 bases. CDR1 and CDR2 from the germline V gene are KGHDR and SFDVKD. The CDR3 is 12 residues long. The V and J ends lost 9 bases and 9 bases, in that order; junction bases with no gene match: 9.

The chain carries TRBV6-2 or TRBV6-3 and TRBJ1-1; no clear D gene. Germline V CDR1 and CDR2: MNHEY, SVGEGT. V dropped 2 bases and J dropped 0 bases, with 7 bases sitting between them. The CDR3 totals 14 residues. CDR3 in amino acids: CASSYGQVNTEAFF. For the CDR3, the DNA is TGTGCCAGCAGTTACGGGCAGGTGAACACTGAAGCTTTCTTT.

This rearrangement joins TRBV5-6 to TRBJ1-1; TRBD1 matches 9 bases. The CDR3 contains 16 residues. CDR1 is SGHDT, CDR2 YYEEEE, per germline. V lost 4 bases to trimming and J lost 5 bases; unmatched junction nucleotides: 12. CDR3 bases: TGTGCCAGCAGCGGGGGGACAGGGCCCTGGAGGACTGAAGCTTTCTTT. This encodes CASSGGTGPWRTEAFF. The full variable domain, in which reference TRBV5-6 and TRBJ1-1 provide the parts outside the CDR3, is DAGVTQSPTHLIKTRGQQVTLRCSPKSGHDTVSWYQQALGQGPQFIFQYYEEEERQRGNFPDRFSGHQFPNYSSELNVNALLLGDSALYLCASSGGTGPWRTEAFFGQGTRLTVV.

The chain is built from TRBV5-6 and TRBJ1-4; a weak D match, TRBD1 (5 bases). Germline V gene lookup returns CDR1 SGHDT and CDR2 YYEEEE. This CDR3 is built from 15 residues. Trimming took off 0 bases at V and 3 bases at J, with 9 bases between the two ends. DNA for the CDR3: TGTGCCAGCAGCTTGGCAGGGACTTCTAATGAAAAACTGTTTTTT. Its protein product is CASSLAGTSNEKLFF.

The chain links TRBV3-1 (or the pseudogene TRBV3-2) to TRBJ1-2; tentative D call: TRBD1 (6 bases). CDR1 LGHDT and CDR2 YNNKEL come from the germline V gene (reference sequence). The CDR3 consists of 16 residues. With 0 bases removed from V and 4 bases from J, the gap between germline ends came to 15 bases. CDR3 residues: CASSQEGTSWGYGYTF. The DNA of the CDR3 is TGTGCCAGCAGCCAAGAAGGGACATCCTGGGGCTATGGCTACACCTTC.

This chain joins TRBV19 and TRBJ1-5, with D unclear. V was pared by 1 base and J by 4 bases, with 5 bases between. The CDR3 loop spans 13 amino acids. Germline CDR1 reads LNHDA; CDR2 reads SQIVND (reference sequence). CDR3 region: CASSIVLNQPQHF. CDR3 DNA sequence: TGTGCCAGTAGTATAGTCCTGAATCAGCCCCAGCATTTT.